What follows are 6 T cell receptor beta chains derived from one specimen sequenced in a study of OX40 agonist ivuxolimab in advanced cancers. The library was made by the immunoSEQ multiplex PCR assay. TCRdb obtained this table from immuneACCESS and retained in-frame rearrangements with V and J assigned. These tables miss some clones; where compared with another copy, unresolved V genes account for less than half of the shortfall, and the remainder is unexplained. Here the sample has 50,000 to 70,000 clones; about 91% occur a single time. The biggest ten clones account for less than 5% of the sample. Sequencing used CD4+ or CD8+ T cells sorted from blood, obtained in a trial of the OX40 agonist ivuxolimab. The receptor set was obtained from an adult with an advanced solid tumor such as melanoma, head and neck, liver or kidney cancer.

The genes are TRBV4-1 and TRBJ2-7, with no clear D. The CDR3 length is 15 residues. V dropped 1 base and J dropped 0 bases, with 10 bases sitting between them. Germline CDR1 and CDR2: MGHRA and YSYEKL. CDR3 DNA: TGCGCCAGCAGCCAAGGATTAATTAGCTCCTACGAGCAGTACTTC. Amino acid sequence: CASSQGLISSYEQYF.

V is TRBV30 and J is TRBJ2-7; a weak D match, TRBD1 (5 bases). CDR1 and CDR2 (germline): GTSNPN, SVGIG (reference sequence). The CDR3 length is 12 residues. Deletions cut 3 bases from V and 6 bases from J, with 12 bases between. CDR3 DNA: TGTGCCTGGAGCGGCGACAGATTCGAGCAGTACTTC. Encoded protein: CAWSGDRFEQYF. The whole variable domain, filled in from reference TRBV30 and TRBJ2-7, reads SQTIHQWPATLVQPVGSPLSLECTVEGTSNPNLYWYRQAAGRGLQLLFYSVGIGQISSEVPQNLSASRPQDRQFILSSKKLLLSDSGFYLCAWSGDRFEQYFGPGTRLTVT.

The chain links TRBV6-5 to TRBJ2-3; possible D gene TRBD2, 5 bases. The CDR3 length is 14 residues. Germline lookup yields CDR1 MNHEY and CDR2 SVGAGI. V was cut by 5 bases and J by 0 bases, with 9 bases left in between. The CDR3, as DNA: TGTGCCAGCAGTCCAAGCGGTAGCACAGATACGCAGTATTTT. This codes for CASSPSGSTDTQYF.

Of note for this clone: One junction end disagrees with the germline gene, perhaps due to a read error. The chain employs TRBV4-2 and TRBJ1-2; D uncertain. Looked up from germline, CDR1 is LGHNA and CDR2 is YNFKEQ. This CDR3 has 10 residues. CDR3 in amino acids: CASSDTFYTF. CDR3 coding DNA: TGTGCCAGCAGCGACACCTTCTATACGTTC.

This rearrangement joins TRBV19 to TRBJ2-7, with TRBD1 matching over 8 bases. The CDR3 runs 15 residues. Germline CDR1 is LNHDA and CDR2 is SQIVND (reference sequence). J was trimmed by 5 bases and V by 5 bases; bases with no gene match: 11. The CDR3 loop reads CASSLGTRGQNEQYF. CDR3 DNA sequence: TGTGCCAGTAGTCTTGGCACCAGGGGGCAAAACGAGCAGTACTTC.

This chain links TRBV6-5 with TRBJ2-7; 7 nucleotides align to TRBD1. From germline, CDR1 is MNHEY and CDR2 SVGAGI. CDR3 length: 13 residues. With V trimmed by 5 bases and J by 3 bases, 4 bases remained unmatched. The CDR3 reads CASSGDRIYEQYF. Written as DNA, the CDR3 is TGTGCCAGCAGTGGGGACAGAATCTACGAGCAGTACTTC.